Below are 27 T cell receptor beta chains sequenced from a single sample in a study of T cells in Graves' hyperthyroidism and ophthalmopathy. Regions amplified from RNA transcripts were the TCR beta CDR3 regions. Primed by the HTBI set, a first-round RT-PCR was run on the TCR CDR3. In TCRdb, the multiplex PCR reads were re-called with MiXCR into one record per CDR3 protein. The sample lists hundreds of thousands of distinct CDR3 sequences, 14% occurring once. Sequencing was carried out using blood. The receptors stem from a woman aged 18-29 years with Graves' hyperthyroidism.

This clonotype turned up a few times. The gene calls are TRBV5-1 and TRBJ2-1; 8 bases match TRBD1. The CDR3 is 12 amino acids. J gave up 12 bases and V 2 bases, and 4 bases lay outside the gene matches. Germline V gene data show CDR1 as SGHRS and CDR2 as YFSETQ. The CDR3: CASSFRGLGQFF. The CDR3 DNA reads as TGCGCCAGCAGCTTCAGGGGGCTTGGGCAGTTCTTC.

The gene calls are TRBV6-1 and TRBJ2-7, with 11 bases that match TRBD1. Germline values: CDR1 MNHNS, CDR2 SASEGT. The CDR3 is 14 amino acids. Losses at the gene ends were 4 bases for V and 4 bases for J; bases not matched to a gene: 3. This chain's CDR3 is CASSGTGGDYEQYF. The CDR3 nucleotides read TGTGCCAGCAGTGGGACAGGGGGCGATTACGAGCAGTACTTC.

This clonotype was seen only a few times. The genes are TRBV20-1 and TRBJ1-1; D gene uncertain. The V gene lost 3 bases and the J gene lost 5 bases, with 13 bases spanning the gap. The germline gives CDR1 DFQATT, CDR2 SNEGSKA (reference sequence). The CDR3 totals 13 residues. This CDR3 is CSARGPFGTEAFF. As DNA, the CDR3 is TGCAGTGCTAGGGGCCCCTTTGGAACTGAAGCTTTCTTT.

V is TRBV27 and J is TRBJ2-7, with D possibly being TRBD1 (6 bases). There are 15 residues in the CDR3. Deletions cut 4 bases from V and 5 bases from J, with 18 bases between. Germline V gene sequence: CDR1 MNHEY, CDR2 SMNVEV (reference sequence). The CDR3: CASSSPRTARNEQYF. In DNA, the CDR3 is TGTGCCAGCAGTTCCCCCCGGACAGCACGCAACGAGCAGTACTTC.

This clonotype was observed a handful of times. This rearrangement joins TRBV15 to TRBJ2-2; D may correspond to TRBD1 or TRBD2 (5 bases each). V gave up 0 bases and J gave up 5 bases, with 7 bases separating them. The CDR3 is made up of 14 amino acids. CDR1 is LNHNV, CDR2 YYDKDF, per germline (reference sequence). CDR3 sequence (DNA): TGTGCCACCAGCAGAGATGGGGGTACCGGGGAGCTGTTTTTT. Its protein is CATSRDGGTGELFF.

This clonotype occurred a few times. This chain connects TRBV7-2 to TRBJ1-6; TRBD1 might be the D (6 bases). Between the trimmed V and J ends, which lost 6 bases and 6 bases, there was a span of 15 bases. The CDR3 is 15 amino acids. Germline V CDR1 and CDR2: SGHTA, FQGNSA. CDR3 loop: CASSIMGGGNSPLHF. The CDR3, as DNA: TGTGCCAGCAGTATTATGGGAGGGGGTAATTCACCCCTCCACTTT.

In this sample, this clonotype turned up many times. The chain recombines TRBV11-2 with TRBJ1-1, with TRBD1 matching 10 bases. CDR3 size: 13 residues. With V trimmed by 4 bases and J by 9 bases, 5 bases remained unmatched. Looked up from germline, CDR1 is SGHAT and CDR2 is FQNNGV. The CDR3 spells CASSWDRGAQAFF. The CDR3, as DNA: TGTGCCAGCAGCTGGGACAGGGGTGCCCAAGCTTTCTTT.

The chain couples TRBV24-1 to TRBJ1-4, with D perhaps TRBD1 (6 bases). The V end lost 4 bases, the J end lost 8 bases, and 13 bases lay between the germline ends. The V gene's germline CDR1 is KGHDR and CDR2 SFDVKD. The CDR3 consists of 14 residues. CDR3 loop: CATSESGAEEKLFF. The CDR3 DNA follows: TGTGCCACCAGTGAGTCGGGGGCTGAAGAAAAACTGTTTTTT.

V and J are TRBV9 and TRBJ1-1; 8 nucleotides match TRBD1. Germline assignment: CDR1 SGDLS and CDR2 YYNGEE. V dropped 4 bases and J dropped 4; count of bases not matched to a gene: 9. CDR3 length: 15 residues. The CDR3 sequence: CASSPSIDRGTEAFF. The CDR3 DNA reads TGTGCCAGCAGCCCGAGTATCGACAGGGGCACTGAAGCTTTCTTT.

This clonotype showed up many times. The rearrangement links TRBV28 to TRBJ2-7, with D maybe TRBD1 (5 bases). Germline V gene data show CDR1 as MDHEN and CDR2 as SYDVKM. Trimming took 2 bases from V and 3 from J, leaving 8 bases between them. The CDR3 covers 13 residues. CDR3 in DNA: TGTGCCAGCAGTTTACGAACAGGCTACGAGCAGTACTTC. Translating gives CASSLRTGYEQYF.

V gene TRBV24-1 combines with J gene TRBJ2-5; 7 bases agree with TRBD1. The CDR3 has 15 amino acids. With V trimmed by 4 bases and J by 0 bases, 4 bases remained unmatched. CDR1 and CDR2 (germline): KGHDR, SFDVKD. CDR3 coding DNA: TGTGCCACCAGTGAGTCCGGGACAGACCAAGAGACCCAGTACTTC. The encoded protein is CATSESGTDQETQYF.

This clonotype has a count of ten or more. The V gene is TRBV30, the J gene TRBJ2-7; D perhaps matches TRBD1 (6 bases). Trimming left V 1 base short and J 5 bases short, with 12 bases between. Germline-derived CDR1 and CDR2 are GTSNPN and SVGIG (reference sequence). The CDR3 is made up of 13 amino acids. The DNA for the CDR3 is TGTGCCTGGAGTGGGAGAGGGGGAAACGAGCAGTACTTC. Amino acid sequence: CAWSGRGGNEQYF.

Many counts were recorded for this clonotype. The CDR3 DNA reads TGTGCCAGCAGGGCCAAGTTCCTAACGGGATACGAGCAGTACTTC. Residues: CASRAKFLTGYEQYF. This rearrangement joins TRBV2 to TRBJ2-7; tentative D call: TRBD2 (5 bases). Germline assignment: CDR1 SNHLY and CDR2 FYNNEI. The V end was cut by 6 bases, the J end by 4 bases, with 19 bases between. This CDR3 is 15 amino acids long.

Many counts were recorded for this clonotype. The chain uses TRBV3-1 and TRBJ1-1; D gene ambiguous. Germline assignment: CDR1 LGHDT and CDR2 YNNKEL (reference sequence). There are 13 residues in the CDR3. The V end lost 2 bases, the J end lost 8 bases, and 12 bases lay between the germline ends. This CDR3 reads CASSQMEGSEAFF. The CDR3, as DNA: TGTGCCAGCAGCCAAATGGAGGGATCCGAAGCTTTCTTT.

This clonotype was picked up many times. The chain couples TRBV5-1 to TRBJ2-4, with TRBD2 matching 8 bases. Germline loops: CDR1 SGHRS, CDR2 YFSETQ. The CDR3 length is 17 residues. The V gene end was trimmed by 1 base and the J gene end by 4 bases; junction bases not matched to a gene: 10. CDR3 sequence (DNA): TGCGCCAGCAGCTTGCACGGGAGGGCCCGAGGGAAAAACATTCAGTACTTC. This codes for CASSLHGRARGKNIQYF.

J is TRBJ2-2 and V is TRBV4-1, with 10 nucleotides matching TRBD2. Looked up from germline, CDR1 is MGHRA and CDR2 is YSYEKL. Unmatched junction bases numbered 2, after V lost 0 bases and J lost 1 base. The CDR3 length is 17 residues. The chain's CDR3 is CASSQDPSGGNTGELFF. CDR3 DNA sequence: TGCGCCAGCAGCCAAGATCCTAGCGGGGGGAACACCGGGGAGCTGTTTTTT.

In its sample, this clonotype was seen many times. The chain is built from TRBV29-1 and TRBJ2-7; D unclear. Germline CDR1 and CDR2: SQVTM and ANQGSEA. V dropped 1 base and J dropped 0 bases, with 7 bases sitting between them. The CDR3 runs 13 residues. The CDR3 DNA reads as TGCAGCGTTGAAGGGGTCGGCTCCTACGAGCAGTACTTC. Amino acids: CSVEGVGSYEQYF.

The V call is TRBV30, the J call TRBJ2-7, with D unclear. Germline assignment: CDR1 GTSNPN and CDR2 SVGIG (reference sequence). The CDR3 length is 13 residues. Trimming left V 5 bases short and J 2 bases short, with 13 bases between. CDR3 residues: CAWGALETYEQYF. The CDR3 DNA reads TGTGCCTGGGGTGCACTCGAAACCTACGAGCAGTACTTC.

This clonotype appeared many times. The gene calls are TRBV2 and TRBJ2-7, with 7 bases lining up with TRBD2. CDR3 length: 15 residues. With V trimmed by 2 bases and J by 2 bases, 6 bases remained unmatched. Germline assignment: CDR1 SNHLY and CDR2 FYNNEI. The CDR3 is CASSERGDFAYEQYF. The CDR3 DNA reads TGTGCCAGCAGTGAACGGGGGGACTTCGCCTACGAGCAGTACTTC. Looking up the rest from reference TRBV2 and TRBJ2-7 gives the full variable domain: EPEVTQTPSHQVTQMGQEVILRCVPISNHLYFYWYRQILGQKVEFLVSFYNNEISEKSEIFDDQFSVERPDGSNFTLKIRSTKLEDSAMYFCASSERGDFAYEQYFGPGTRLTVT.

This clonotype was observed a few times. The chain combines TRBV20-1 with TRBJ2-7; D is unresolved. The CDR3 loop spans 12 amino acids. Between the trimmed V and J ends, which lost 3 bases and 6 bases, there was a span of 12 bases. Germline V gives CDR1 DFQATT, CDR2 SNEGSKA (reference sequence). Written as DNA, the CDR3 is TGCAGTGCTAGCCCCGAGATGCGCGAGCAGTACTTC. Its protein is CSASPEMREQYF.

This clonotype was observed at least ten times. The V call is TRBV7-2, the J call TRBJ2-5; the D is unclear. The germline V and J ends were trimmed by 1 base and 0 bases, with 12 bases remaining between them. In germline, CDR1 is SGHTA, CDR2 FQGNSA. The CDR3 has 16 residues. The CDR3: CASSLVLTRYQETQYF. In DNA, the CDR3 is TGTGCCAGCAGCTTAGTATTGACGCGGTACCAAGAGACCCAGTACTTC.

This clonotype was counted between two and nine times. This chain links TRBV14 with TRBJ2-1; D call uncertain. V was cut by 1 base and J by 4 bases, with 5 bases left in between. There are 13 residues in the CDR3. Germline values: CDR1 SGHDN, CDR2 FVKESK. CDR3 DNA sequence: TGTGCCAGCAGCCAAGGCAAATACAATGAGCAGTTCTTC. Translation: CASSQGKYNEQFF.

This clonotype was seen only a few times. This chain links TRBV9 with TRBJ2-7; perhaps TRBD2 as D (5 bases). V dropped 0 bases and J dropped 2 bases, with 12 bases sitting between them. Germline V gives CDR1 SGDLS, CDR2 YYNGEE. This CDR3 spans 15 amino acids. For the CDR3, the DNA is TGTGCCAGCAGCGTAGACTTGGGAGTACCCTACGAGCAGTACTTC. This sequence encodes CASSVDLGVPYEQYF.

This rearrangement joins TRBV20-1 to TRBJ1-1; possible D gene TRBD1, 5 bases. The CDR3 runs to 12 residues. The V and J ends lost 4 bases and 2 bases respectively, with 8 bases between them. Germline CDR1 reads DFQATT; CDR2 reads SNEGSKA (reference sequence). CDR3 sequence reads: CSAMGDNTEAFF. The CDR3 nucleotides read TGCAGTGCTATGGGGGATAACACTGAAGCTTTCTTT.

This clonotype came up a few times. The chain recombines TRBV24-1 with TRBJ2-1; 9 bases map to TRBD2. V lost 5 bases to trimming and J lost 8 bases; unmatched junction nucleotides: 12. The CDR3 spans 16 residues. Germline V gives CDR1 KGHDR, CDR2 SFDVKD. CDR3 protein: CATSGVTGLANHEQFF. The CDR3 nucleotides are TGTGCCACCAGTGGCGTCACGGGACTAGCTAACCATGAGCAGTTCTTC.

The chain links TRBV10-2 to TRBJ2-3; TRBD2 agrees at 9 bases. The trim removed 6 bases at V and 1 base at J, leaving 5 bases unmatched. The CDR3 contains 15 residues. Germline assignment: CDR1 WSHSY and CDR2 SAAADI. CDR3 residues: CASRGLAPRTDTQYF. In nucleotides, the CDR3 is TGCGCCAGCAGAGGACTAGCGCCCCGCACAGATACGCAGTATTTT.

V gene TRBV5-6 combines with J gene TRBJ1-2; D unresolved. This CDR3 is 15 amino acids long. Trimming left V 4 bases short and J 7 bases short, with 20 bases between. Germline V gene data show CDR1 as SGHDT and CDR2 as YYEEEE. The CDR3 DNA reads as TGTGCCAGCAGCCGAACTCAACGACCGGAGATTGGCTACACCTTC. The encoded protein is CASSRTQRPEIGYTF.